Listed here are 28 T cell receptor beta chains from one sample, sequenced in a study of read filtering for tumor transcriptome and immune sequencing. The library was built from about 400 ng RNA with molecular barcoded adaptors for alpha/delta and beta/gamma chains. TCRdb ran MiXCR on the reads and lists one entry per CDR3 protein. This sample has approximately 40,000 distinct CDR3 sequences, with about 13% found just once. Sequencing was performed on a population of CD138-negative cells sorted from bone marrow. These receptors all stem from a donor aged 40 or over with multiple myeloma.

The CDR3 bases are TGCAGTGCTAGAGGACCGCTCCCAGAAGCTTTCTTT. Translation: CSARGPLPEAFF. The J gene is TRBJ1-1, the V gene TRBV20-1; no clear D gene. V lost 1 base and J 8 bases, leaving 11 bases between the germline ends. Germline V lookup: CDR1 DFQATT, CDR2 SNEGSKA (reference sequence). The CDR3 is made up of 12 amino acids.

This clonotype was recorded at least ten times. The chain has TRBV5-5 and TRBJ1-5; D not resolved. The CDR3 sequence is 14 residues long. Trimming shortened V by 2 bases and J by 4 bases, and 10 bases separated the two germline ends. Per germline, CDR1 SGHKS and CDR2 YYEKEE (reference sequence). CDR3 protein: CASSFSGSNQPQHF. The DNA of the CDR3 is TGTGCCAGCAGCTTTTCAGGATCGAATCAGCCCCAGCATTTT.

Ten or more counts support this clonotype. The rearrangement links TRBV7-2 to TRBJ2-5; D unclear. The CDR3 is 14 residues long. V gave up 2 bases and J gave up 2 bases, with 9 bases separating them. Germline loops: CDR1 SGHTA, CDR2 FQGNSA. The CDR3 loop is CASSLSPTQETQYF. CDR3 nucleotides: TGTGCCAGCAGCTTAAGTCCGACGCAAGAGACCCAGTACTTC.

Many counts were recorded for this clonotype. The chain combines TRBV7-2 with TRBJ2-1; D not resolved. Germline V lookup: CDR1 SGHTA, CDR2 FQGNSA. V shed 5 bases and J shed 0 bases, with 20 bases lying between them. This CDR3 is 18 amino acids long. This CDR3 is CASSTPQVRRPSYNEQFF. The DNA of the CDR3 is TGTGCCAGCAGCACCCCTCAAGTTCGGCGTCCCTCCTACAATGAGCAGTTCTTC.

This clonotype appeared many times. The genes are TRBV7-2 and TRBJ2-7; the match to TRBD1 covers 11 bases. This CDR3 contains 15 residues. Germline V gene data show CDR1 as SGHTA and CDR2 as FQGNSA. V lost 1 base and J lost 5; bases outside the gene matches: 4. As DNA, the CDR3 is TGTGCCAGCAGCTTAGTAGGGACAGGGGGTCACGAGCAGTACTTC. It codes for CASSLVGTGGHEQYF.

This clonotype was counted many times. The chain recombines TRBV7-9 with TRBJ2-1, with a weak D call TRBD2 (6 bases). Germline-derived CDR1 and CDR2 are SEHNR and FQNEAQ (reference sequence). This CDR3 spans 18 amino acids. V dropped 2 bases and J dropped 15 bases, with 32 bases sitting between them. In DNA, the CDR3 is TGTGCCAGCAGCTTACGGCGATACGGGGGTCGGTCAGGCCCCTCGGGGTTCTTC. Translation: CASSLRRYGGRSGPSGFF.

V usage is TRBV29-1 and J usage is TRBJ2-5; 8 positions match TRBD2. V lost 0 bases, J lost 7 bases, and 4 bases stayed unmatched. The length of the CDR3 is 13 residues. CDR1 and CDR2 (germline): SQVTM, ANQGSEA. The CDR3 sequence: CSVEDGTRSTQYF. CDR3 nucleotides: TGCAGCGTTGAAGACGGGACTAGGTCGACCCAGTACTTC. The whole variable domain, filled in from reference TRBV29-1 and TRBJ2-5, reads SAVISQKPSRDICQRGTSLTIQCQVDSQVTMMFWYRQQPGQSLTLIATANQGSEATYESGFVIDKFPISRPNLTFSTLTVSNMSPEDSSIYLCSVEDGTRSTQYFGPGTRLLVL.

This clonotype has a count of ten or more. The rearrangement links TRBV5-1 to TRBJ2-1, with 14 bases aligning to TRBD2. The CDR3 runs 16 residues. The germline V gene encodes CDR1 SGHRS and CDR2 YFSETQ. Trimming took 4 bases from V and 3 from J; bases not matched to a gene: 3. CDR3 DNA: TGCGCCAGCAGCCCCGGACTAGCGGGAGGCTACAATGAGCAGTTCTTC. Residues: CASSPGLAGGYNEQFF.

This clonotype was recorded many times. This sequence joins TRBV18 and TRBJ2-5; D may be TRBD2 (6 bases). Per the germline V gene, CDR1 is KGHSH and CDR2 is LQKENI. The CDR3 sequence is 11 residues long. The ends were cut back, 5 bases at V and 5 bases at J, with 6 bases in the middle. CDR3 coding DNA: TGTGCCAGCTCAAGCGGGGAGACCCAGTACTTC. Encoded protein: CASSSGETQYF.

This clonotype came up many times. V and J are TRBV28 and TRBJ1-4; no firm D call. V was pared by 8 bases and J by 16 bases, with 20 bases between. CDR3 length: 12 residues. Germline-derived CDR1 and CDR2 are MDHEN and SYDVKM. CDR3: CASAYGLRKPFF. Here the CDR3 DNA reads TGTGCCAGCGCTTATGGTCTGCGGAAGCCGTTTTTT.

This clonotype was detected many times. The rearrangement uses TRBV18 and TRBJ1-1; D is unresolved. CDR3 length: 13 residues. V was clipped by 3 bases and J by 1 base, with 6 bases between them. The germline CDR1 and CDR2 sequences are KGHSH and LQKENI. The DNA of the CDR3 is TGTGCCAGCTCACCGGGGAGGAACACTGAAGCTTTCTTT. As protein: CASSPGRNTEAFF.

This clonotype was detected many times. This sequence joins TRBV29-1 and TRBJ2-1; D is undetermined. Germline loops: CDR1 SQVTM, CDR2 ANQGSEA. This CDR3 has 15 amino acids. The V end lost 0 bases, the J end lost 4 bases, and 13 bases lay between the germline ends. The CDR3 DNA reads TGCAGCGTTGAAGATGGTGACTCTCTTTACAATGAGCAGTTCTTC. Protein sequence: CSVEDGDSLYNEQFF.

This clonotype was counted ten times or more. The chain uses TRBV20-1 and TRBJ2-5; TRBD2 might be the D (6 bases). CDR1 is DFQATT, CDR2 SNEGSKA, per germline (reference sequence). The CDR3 length is 15 residues. V was cut by 0 bases and J by 4 bases, with 15 bases left in between. CDR3 region: CSARDGWRGGETQYF. CDR3 bases: TGCAGTGCTAGAGATGGGTGGCGGGGTGGAGAGACCCAGTACTTC.

The chain uses TRBV7-9 and TRBJ2-1, with 11 bases aligning to TRBD2. This CDR3 has 16 residues. Germline CDR1 SEHNR, CDR2 FQNEAQ (reference sequence). With 1 base clipped from V and 8 bases from J, the junction kept 7 bases outside the gene matches. CDR3 sequence: CASSLGTSGSAYEQFF. The DNA for the CDR3 is TGTGCCAGCAGCTTAGGTACTAGCGGGAGCGCCTATGAGCAGTTCTTC.

J is TRBJ2-5 and V is TRBV5-5, with D possibly being TRBD1 (6 bases). Trimming took off 0 bases at V and 5 bases at J, with 11 bases between the two ends. CDR1 SGHKS and CDR2 YYEKEE come from the germline V gene (reference sequence). The CDR3 sequence is 14 residues long. The CDR3 DNA is TGTGCCAGCAGCTTGGTTAGTCAGGGGGAGACCCAGTACTTC. It encodes CASSLVSQGETQYF. The complete variable domain, with remaining parts taken from reference TRBV5-5 and TRBJ2-5, reads DAGVTQSPTHLIKTRGQQVTLRCSPISGHKSVSWYQQVLGQGPQFIFQYYEKEERGRGNFPDRFSARQFPNYSSELNVNALLLGDSALYLCASSLVSQGETQYFGPGTRLLVL.

This clonotype was seen ten or more times. The chain joins TRBV7-8 to TRBJ2-1, with a tentative D call TRBD2 (5 bases). Germline V gene data show CDR1 as SGHVS and CDR2 as FQNEAQ. The V end was cut by 2 bases, the J end by 7 bases, with 21 bases between. The CDR3 runs 17 residues. The CDR3 spells CASSLWAEVLSGNEQFF. The DNA for the CDR3 is TGTGCCAGCAGCTTATGGGCAGAGGTATTATCGGGAAATGAGCAGTTCTTC.

On this clonotype itself: One base away lies a much larger clone, so this may be a sequencing read error. V and J are TRBV28 and TRBJ2-7; unclear D gene. Germline CDR1 and CDR2: MDHEN and SYDVKM. This CDR3 region has 13 residues. This chain's CDR3 is CASRRVLLYEQCF. Written as DNA, the CDR3 is TGTGCCAGCAGAAGGGTGCTCCTCTACGAGCAGTGCTTC.

On this clonotype itself: This likely traces to a read error, being one base from a far larger clone. The genes are TRBV7-3 and TRBJ2-5; D may be TRBD1 (5 bases). V lost 2 bases to trimming and J lost 2 bases, with 12 bases between them. The CDR3 length is 15 residues. Germline V gene data show CDR1 as SGHTA and CDR2 as FQGTGA. Written as DNA, the CDR3 is TGTGCCAGCAGCTTAGGGTCGACAGTACAAGAGACCCAGTACTTC. It translates to CASSLGSTVQETQYF.

The sample holds many counts of this clonotype. This chain connects TRBV28 to TRBJ1-1; 7 bases are a match to TRBD1. The CDR3 contains 15 residues. Looked up from germline, CDR1 is MDHEN and CDR2 is SYDVKM. V was clipped by 5 bases and J by 4 bases; unmatched bases: 10. Here the CDR3 reads CASSRQGAKFTEAFF. DNA of the CDR3: TGTGCCAGCAGTAGACAGGGCGCCAAATTCACTGAAGCTTTCTTT. The full variable domain, with the rest looked up from reference TRBV28 and TRBJ1-1, is DVKVTQSSRYLVKRTGEKVFLECVQDMDHENMFWYRQDPGLGLRLIYFSYDVKMKEKGDIPEGYSVSREKKERFSLILESASTNQTSMYLCASSRQGAKFTEAFFGQGTRLTVV.

The V gene is TRBV11-2, the J gene TRBJ2-7, with TRBD2 matching 13 bases. The CDR3 loop spans 16 amino acids. The V segment lost 4 bases and the J segment 5 bases; nucleotides outside the gene matches: 8. Germline values: CDR1 SGHAT, CDR2 FQNNGV. In DNA, the CDR3 is TGTGCCAGCAGCTCCGGACTAGCGGGAGCCACCCACGAGCAGTACTTC. It translates to CASSSGLAGATHEQYF.

This clonotype has a count of ten or more. The chain has TRBV2 and TRBJ2-3, with 9 positions matching TRBD2. With 3 bases clipped from V and 2 bases from J, the junction kept 3 bases outside the gene matches. Germline V lookup: CDR1 SNHLY, CDR2 FYNNEI. This CDR3 region has 15 residues. The CDR3 protein is CASSDSGRLTDTQYF. The CDR3 DNA reads as TGTGCCAGCAGTGATAGCGGGAGACTCACAGATACGCAGTATTTT.

This clonotype has at least ten counts. The V call is TRBV7-8, the J call TRBJ1-6; D is undetermined. The CDR3 consists of 13 residues. V lost 6 bases to trimming and J lost 9 bases, with 12 bases between them. Germline V gene sequence: CDR1 SGHVS, CDR2 FQNEAQ. The CDR3 nucleotides read TGTGCCAGCAGATTGGGTGAGGGTTCACCCCTCCACTTT. It specifies CASRLGEGSPLHF.

This clonotype showed up many times. The rearrangement links TRBV5-1 to TRBJ1-1, with D perhaps TRBD1 (6 bases). V was trimmed by 4 bases and J by 1 base, leaving 11 bases between them. Germline V lookup: CDR1 SGHRS, CDR2 YFSETQ. This CDR3 region has 14 residues. CDR3 DNA: TGCGCCAGCAGCCCCGGACAGCGGAACACTGAAGCTTTCTTT. Protein: CASSPGQRNTEAFF.

This clonotype was counted once. A single base separates this from a much larger clone, so it may be a read error. The chain links TRBV28 to TRBJ2-3; 7 bases are shared with TRBD2. Germline values: CDR1 MDHEN, CDR2 SYDVKM. After removal of 8 bases from V and 5 bases from J, the junction contained 7 bases not matched to a gene. This CDR3 has 13 residues. This chain's CDR3 is CASRGDYLDTQYF. For the CDR3, the DNA is TGTGCCAGCCGTGGGGACTACCTAGATACGCAGTATTTT.

The sample holds a few counts of this clonotype. The chain couples TRBV12-3 or TRBV12-4 to TRBJ1-5; TRBD1 is a possible D gene (5 bases). V lost 6 bases and J lost 2, with 14 bases in between. The CDR3 extends over 15 amino acids. The CDR3 nucleotides are TGTGCCAGCAGCTCAGGGAGGGGTGGCAATCAGCCCCAGCATTTT. It specifies CASSSGRGGNQPQHF.

This clonotype was seen repeatedly, ten times or more. J is TRBJ2-2 and V is TRBV7-6; 7 bases agree with TRBD2. With V trimmed by 2 bases and J by 3 bases, 3 bases remained unmatched. This CDR3 region has 15 residues. Germline V gene lookup returns CDR1 SGHVS and CDR2 FNYEAQ. The CDR3, as DNA: TGTGCCAGCAGCTTACTAGCGGAGTACACCGGGGAGCTGTTTTTT. Residues: CASSLLAEYTGELFF. The whole variable domain, filled in from reference TRBV7-6 and TRBJ2-2, reads GAGVSQSPRYKVTKRGQDVALRCDPISGHVSLYWYRQALGQGPEFLTYFNYEAQQDKSGLPNDRFSAERPEGSISTLTIQRTEQRDSAMYRCASSLLAEYTGELFFGEGSRLTVL.

This clonotype was counted ten times or more. This chain uses TRBV4-1 with TRBJ1-2, with 7 bases that match TRBD1. The CDR3 is made up of 19 amino acids. Germline CDR1 reads MGHRA; CDR2 reads YSYEKL. Germline trimming cut 0 bases from V and 1 base from J; bases unmatched to any gene: 14. The CDR3 is CASSQDEKLRTGFNYGYTF. Written as DNA, the CDR3 is TGCGCCAGCAGCCAAGACGAGAAGCTTCGGACAGGATTTAACTATGGCTACACCTTC.

This clonotype was found many times. A read error is possible here, since a much larger clone lies one base away. The chain is built from TRBV5-6 and TRBJ2-1; 7 nucleotides line up with TRBD2. CDR1 is SGHDT and CDR2 is YYEEEE in the germline V gene. The CDR3 length is 14 residues. CDR3 nucleotide sequence: TGTGCCAGCAGCTTGAAGCGGGGAAGCAATGAGCGGTTCTTC. Its protein product is CASSLKRGSNERFF.